One sample yielded the 16 T cell receptor beta chains listed below, sequenced in a study of shared clonotypes between healthy human individuals. The naive CD8 population came from CD45RO-negative cells selected for CCR7, without terminally differentiated effector memory CD45RA+ cells. Method: immunoSEQ multiplex PCR; TCRdb's copy keeps in-frame clones and lacks some. Among 700,000 to 950,000 clones, 90% to 97% were seen once, and the ten largest hold approximately 0.2%. Sequenced sample: naive CD8+ T cells sorted from blood. Source of these receptors: a man aged 30 to 39 in good health.

V gene TRBV28 combines with J gene TRBJ1-1; D might be TRBD1 (6 bases). V was trimmed by 4 bases and J by 1 base, leaving 13 bases between them. The CDR3 sequence is 15 residues long. The germline V gene encodes CDR1 MDHEN and CDR2 SYDVKM. In DNA, the CDR3 is TGTGCCAGCAGTTCGCGGGGGCGGGGGAACACTGAAGCTTTCTTT. It specifies CASSSRGRGNTEAFF.

V and J are TRBV30 and TRBJ2-7; 8 bases match TRBD1. Germline V gene data show CDR1 as GTSNPN and CDR2 as SVGIG (reference sequence). This CDR3 spans 18 amino acids. The junction had 20 bases not matched to a gene; V was cut back by 0 bases and J by 7 bases. CDR3 coding DNA: TGTGCCTGGAGTGTACTTACAATCGGGACAGGATATTTGGGGGAGCAGTACTTC. Translated: CAWSVLTIGTGYLGEQYF.

V is TRBV5-4 and J is TRBJ2-6, with 9 bases that match TRBD1. Germline V gene data show CDR1 as SGHNT and CDR2 as YYREEE (reference sequence). This CDR3 is 16 amino acids long. V was clipped by 4 bases and J by 2 bases; unmatched bases: 4. The CDR3 sequence: CASSGRTGAGANVLTF. CDR3 DNA sequence: TGTGCCAGCAGCGGGCGGACAGGGGCTGGGGCCAACGTCCTGACTTTC.

The CDR3 loop reads CASSQDTDNEQFF. Written as DNA, the CDR3 is TGTGCCAGCAGCCAGGACACCGACAATGAGCAGTTCTTC. This sequence joins TRBV7-3 and TRBJ2-1, with D maybe TRBD1 (5 bases). CDR1 SGHTA and CDR2 FQGTGA come from the germline V gene. The CDR3 is 13 residues long. Trimming removed 5 bases from V and 5 bases from J, with 10 bases in between.

This chain connects TRBV9 to TRBJ2-4; 7 bases match TRBD1. The J segment lost 0 bases and the V segment lost 4 bases, leaving 7 bases of the junction unmatched. This CDR3 has 16 amino acids. The germline V gene has CDR1 SGDLS and CDR2 YYNGEE. The CDR3 bases are TGTGCCAGCAGCCCTGACAGGGCAACAGCCAAAAACATTCAGTACTTC. It translates to CASSPDRATAKNIQYF. The full variable domain, in which reference TRBV9 and TRBJ2-4 provide the parts outside the CDR3, is DSGVTQTPKHLITATGQRVTLRCSPRSGDLSVYWYQQSLDQGLQFLIQYYNGEERAKGNILERFSAQQFPDLHSELNLSSLELGDSALYFCASSPDRATAKNIQYFGAGTRLSVL.

In this sample, this clone turned up once. This sequence joins TRBV27 and TRBJ2-1; a possible D gene is TRBD2 (5 bases). The CDR3 length is 14 residues. Trimming stripped 0 bases from V and 8 bases from J, with 11 bases between. CDR1 is MNHEY and CDR2 is SMNVEV in the germline V gene (reference sequence). The CDR3: CASSLSALAYEQFF. The CDR3 DNA reads as TGTGCCAGCAGTTTATCGGCTCTAGCCTATGAGCAGTTCTTC.

In this sample, this clone turned up once. V is TRBV19 and J is TRBJ1-1; a weak D match, TRBD1 (5 bases). The CDR3 is 16 amino acids. V lost 0 bases and J lost 4, with 15 bases in between. Germline CDR1 is LNHDA and CDR2 is SQIVND (reference sequence). The CDR3 reads CASSIDGSSRGTEAFF. The CDR3 coding sequence is TGTGCCAGTAGTATAGATGGCTCCTCAAGGGGCACTGAAGCTTTCTTT. Together with reference TRBV19 and TRBJ1-1, the CDR3 gives the full variable domain: DGGITQSPKYLFRKEGQNVTLSCEQNLNHDAMYWYRQDPGQGLRLIYYSQIVNDFQKGDIAEGYSVSREKKESFPLTVTSAQKNPTAFYLCASSIDGSSRGTEAFFGQGTRLTVV.

The J gene is TRBJ1-2, the V gene TRBV19; TRBD1 might be the D (5 bases). CDR3 length: 14 amino acids. Per germline, CDR1 LNHDA and CDR2 SQIVND (reference sequence). V was cut by 1 base and J by 2 bases, with 8 bases left in between. The CDR3 DNA follows: TGTGCCAGTAGTATAGCGGAGGGGAACTATGGCTACACCTTC. This encodes CASSIAEGNYGYTF.

The chain uses TRBV6-5 and TRBJ2-7; 9 bases agree with TRBD2. The V segment lost 2 bases and the J segment 0 bases; nucleotides outside the gene matches: 5. Germline V gene data show CDR1 as MNHEY and CDR2 as SVGAGI. The CDR3 is made up of 16 amino acids. The chain's CDR3 is CASSYPAGGSSYEQYF. For the CDR3, the DNA is TGTGCCAGCAGTTACCCAGCGGGGGGATCCTCCTACGAGCAGTACTTC.

In this sample, this clone turned up once. This sequence joins TRBV5-5 and TRBJ2-5, with D uncertain. Germline values: CDR1 SGHKS, CDR2 YYEKEE (reference sequence). Trimming left V 6 bases short and J 1 base short, with 4 bases between. This CDR3 comprises 11 residues. CDR3 sequence reads: CASTIQETQYF. The CDR3 coding sequence is TGTGCCAGCACCATCCAAGAGACCCAGTACTTC.

The V call is TRBV27, the J call TRBJ1-1; no clear D gene. CDR3 length equals 15 residues. Germline lookup yields CDR1 MNHEY and CDR2 SMNVEV (reference sequence). Trimming stripped 2 bases from V and 2 bases from J, with 12 bases between. The CDR3 protein is CASSLSWGLNTEAFF. The CDR3 DNA reads TGTGCCAGCAGTTTAAGTTGGGGATTAAACACTGAAGCTTTCTTT.

This chain uses TRBV27 with TRBJ2-2; D is uncertain. Looked up from germline, CDR1 is MNHEY and CDR2 is SMNVEV (reference sequence). The CDR3 is made up of 15 amino acids. Trimming left V 3 bases short and J 5 bases short, with 13 bases between. The DNA for the CDR3 is TGTGCCAGCAGTTTGTACGGAACCTTGACCGGGGAGCTGTTTTTT. Its translation: CASSLYGTLTGELFF.

This clone was counted between two and nine times. This specimen includes other DNA sequences encoding the same CDR3. The chain joins TRBV27 to TRBJ2-3, with D uncertain. V lost 6 bases, J lost 1 base, and 2 bases lay in between. The V gene's germline CDR1 is MNHEY and CDR2 SMNVEV (reference sequence). This CDR3 comprises 11 residues. CDR3 region: CASRRTDTQYF. CDR3 bases: TGTGCCAGCAGACGCACAGATACGCAGTATTTT.

The chain uses TRBV7-9 and TRBJ1-1; D uncertain. The V gene's germline CDR1 is SEHNR and CDR2 FQNEAQ (reference sequence). The V end was cut by 0 bases, the J end by 6 bases, with 17 bases between. The CDR3 consists of 16 residues. CDR3 region: CASSLAPGRFNPEAFF. CDR3 in DNA: TGTGCCAGCAGCTTAGCTCCGGGTCGTTTCAACCCTGAAGCTTTCTTT.

This clone appeared a few times. This chain links TRBV10-3 with TRBJ2-2; D is perhaps TRBD2 (6 bases). This CDR3 spans 16 amino acids. The V gene lost 3 bases and the J gene lost 0 bases, with 11 bases spanning the gap. Germline CDR1 ENHRY, CDR2 SYGVKD. This CDR3 reads CAISETGGSNTGELFF. The CDR3 DNA follows: TGTGCCATCAGTGAAACCGGAGGGTCGAACACCGGGGAGCTGTTTTTT.

The count of this clone is one. The genes are TRBV4-3 and TRBJ2-1; 9 bases are shared with TRBD2. With V trimmed by 0 bases and J by 3 bases, 3 bases remained unmatched. The CDR3 covers 16 residues. CDR1 LGHNA and CDR2 YSLEER come from the germline V gene. The CDR3 sequence is CASSQDRLADYNEQFF. CDR3 DNA sequence: TGCGCCAGCAGCCAAGATAGACTAGCGGACTACAATGAGCAGTTCTTC.